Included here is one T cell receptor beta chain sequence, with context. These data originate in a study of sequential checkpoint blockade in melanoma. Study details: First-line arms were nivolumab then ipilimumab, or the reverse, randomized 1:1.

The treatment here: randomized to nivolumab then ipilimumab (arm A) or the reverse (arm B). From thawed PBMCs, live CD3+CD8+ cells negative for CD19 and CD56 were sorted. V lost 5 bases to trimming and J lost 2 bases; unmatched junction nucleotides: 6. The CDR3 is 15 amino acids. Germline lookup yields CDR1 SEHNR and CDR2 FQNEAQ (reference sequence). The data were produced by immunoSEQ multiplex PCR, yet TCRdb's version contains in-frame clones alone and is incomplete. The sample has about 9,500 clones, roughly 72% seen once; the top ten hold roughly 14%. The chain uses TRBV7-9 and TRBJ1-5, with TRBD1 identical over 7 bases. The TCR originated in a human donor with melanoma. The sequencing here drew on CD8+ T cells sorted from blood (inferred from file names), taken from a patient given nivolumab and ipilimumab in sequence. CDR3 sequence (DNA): TGTGCCAGCAGCGAATCTGGACAGGGCAATCAGCCCCAGCATTTT. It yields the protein CASSESGQGNQPQHF.